A selection of T cell receptor beta chains follows, all from one sample in a study of T cell responses to AZD1222 COVID-19 vaccine. Data came from immunoSEQ multiplex PCR; TCRdb stores just in-frame clones and leaves some out. The sample lists 170,000 or so clones, around nine tenths seen once, with around 3% in the top ten. This material consisted of peripheral blood, taken on day 0 of AZD1222 vaccination. These receptors were taken from an adult in good health. Each CDR3 is given without its conserved first and last residue.

V	J	CDR3
TRBV4-3	TRBJ2-2	ASSRLESTGELF
TRBV11-2	TRBJ1-5	ASSSIGGKNQPQH
TRBV5-4	TRBJ2-2	ASSPSSGGGELF
TRBV9	TRBJ2-7	ASSVAAGGEQY
TRBV4-1	TRBJ2-7	ASSQDLHSYEQY
TRBV7-9	TRBJ2-3	ASSSEWGTQY
TRBV19	TRBJ2-7	ASSDGTGGYEQY
TRBV7-2	TRBJ2-1	ASSLPRGEQF
TRBV7-9	TRBJ1-2	ASSPPSPGRVNYGYT
TRBV29-1	TRBJ1-2	SVLTGSGYGYT
TRBV3-1/TRBV3-2	TRBJ1-1	ASSQGRMNTEAF
TRBV6-2/TRBV6-3	TRBJ1-6	ASSWGQKPPLH
TRBV19	TRBJ1-1	ASSIGKNTEAF
TRBV7-8	TRBJ1-1	ASSLREADRGAF
TRBV12-3/TRBV12-4	TRBJ1-5	ASSARGHQPQH
TRBV4-2	TRBJ2-3	ASSQGQGFTDTQY
TRBV19	TRBJ2-6	ASSIPTGAGANVLT
TRBV18	TRBJ2-7	ASSPPLRGDVYEQY
TRBV5-1	TRBJ2-5	ASSLERAQETQY
TRBV7-6	TRBJ1-1	ASSLPDRGEAF
TRBV27	TRBJ1-5	ASRPGTGFQPQH
TRBV5-1	TRBJ2-1	ASSYGQGANEQF
TRBV18	TRBJ2-3	ASAGDRGSTDTQY
TRBV11-2	TRBJ1-5	ASSLARVPSNQPQH
TRBV12-3/TRBV12-4	TRBJ2-1	ASSPDRNEQF
TRBV15	TRBJ2-6	ATLAVSGANVLT
TRBV2	TRBJ1-5	ASSEFLNQPQH
TRBV4-3	TRBJ2-3	ASSQRGQGTDTQY
TRBV19	TRBJ1-6	ASSDRKNSPLH
TRBV9	TRBJ1-4	ASSVGQDATNEKLF
TRBV6-5	TRBJ1-2	ASSPGRVGGYT
TRBV6-5	TRBJ1-2	ASSYVGTAAYGYT
TRBV18	TRBJ1-1	ASSPGRAGANTEAF
TRBV9	TRBJ2-2	ASSASGQATGELF
TRBV30	TRBJ1-5	AWSMTGLSNQPQH
TRBV7-2	TRBJ2-3	ASSPRTGDTQY
TRBV5-1	TRBJ2-1	ASSPGTSAANEQF
TRBV12-5	TRBJ2-1	ASGLVDEQF
TRBV10-2	TRBJ1-1	ASSEGREAF
TRBV3-1/TRBV3-2	TRBJ1-1	ASGRGTGGTEAF